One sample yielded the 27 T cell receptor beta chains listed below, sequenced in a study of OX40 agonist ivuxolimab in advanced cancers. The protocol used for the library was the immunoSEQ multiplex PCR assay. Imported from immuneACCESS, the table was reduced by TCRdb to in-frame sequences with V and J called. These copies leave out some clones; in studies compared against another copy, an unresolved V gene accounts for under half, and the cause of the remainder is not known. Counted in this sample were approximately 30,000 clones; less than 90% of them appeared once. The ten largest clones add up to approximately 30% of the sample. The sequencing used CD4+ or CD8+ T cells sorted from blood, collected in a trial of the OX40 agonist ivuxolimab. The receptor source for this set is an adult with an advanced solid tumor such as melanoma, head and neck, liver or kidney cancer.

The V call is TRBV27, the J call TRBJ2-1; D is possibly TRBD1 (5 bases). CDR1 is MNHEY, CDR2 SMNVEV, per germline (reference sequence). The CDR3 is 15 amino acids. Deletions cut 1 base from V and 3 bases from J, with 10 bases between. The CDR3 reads CASSLLPTGYNEQFF. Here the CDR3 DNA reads TGTGCCAGCAGTTTATTACCCACAGGCTACAATGAGCAGTTCTTC.

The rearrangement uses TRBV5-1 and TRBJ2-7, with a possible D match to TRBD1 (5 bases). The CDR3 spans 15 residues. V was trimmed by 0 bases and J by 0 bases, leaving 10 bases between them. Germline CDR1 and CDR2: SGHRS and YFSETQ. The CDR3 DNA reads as TGCGCCAGCAGCTTGGGAAGGGGAAGCTCCTACGAGCAGTACTTC. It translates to CASSLGRGSSYEQYF. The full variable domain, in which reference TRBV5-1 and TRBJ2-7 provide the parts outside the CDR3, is KAGVTQTPRYLIKTRGQQVTLSCSPISGHRSVSWYQQTPGQGLQFLFEYFSETQRNKGNFPGRFSGRQFSNSRSEMNVSTLELGDSALYLCASSLGRGSSYEQYFGPGTRLTVT.

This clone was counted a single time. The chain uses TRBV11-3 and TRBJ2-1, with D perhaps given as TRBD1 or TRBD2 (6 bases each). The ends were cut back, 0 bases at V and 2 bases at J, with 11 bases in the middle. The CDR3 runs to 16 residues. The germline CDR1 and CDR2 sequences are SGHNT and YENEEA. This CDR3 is CASSLEAGTTYNEQFF. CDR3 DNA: TGTGCCAGCAGCTTAGAGGCGGGGACAACCTACAATGAGCAGTTCTTC.

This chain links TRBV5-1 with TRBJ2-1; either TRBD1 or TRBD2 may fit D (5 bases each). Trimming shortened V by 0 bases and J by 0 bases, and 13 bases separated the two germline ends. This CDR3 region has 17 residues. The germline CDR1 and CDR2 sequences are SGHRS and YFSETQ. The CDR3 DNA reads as TGCGCCAGCAGCTTGGGAGGGGAGCGCAGCTCCTACAATGAGCAGTTCTTC. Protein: CASSLGGERSSYNEQFF.

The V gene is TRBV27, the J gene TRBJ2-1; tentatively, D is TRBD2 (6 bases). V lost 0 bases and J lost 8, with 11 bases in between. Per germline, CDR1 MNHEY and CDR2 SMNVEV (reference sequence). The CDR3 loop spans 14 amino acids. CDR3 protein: CASSLSAPGDEQFF. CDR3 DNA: TGTGCCAGCAGTTTATCCGCTCCGGGGGATGAGCAGTTCTTC.

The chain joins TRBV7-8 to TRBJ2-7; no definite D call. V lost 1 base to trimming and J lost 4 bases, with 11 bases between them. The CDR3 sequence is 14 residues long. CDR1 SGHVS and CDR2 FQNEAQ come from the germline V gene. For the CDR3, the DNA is TGTGCCAGCAGCTTAGTCGCCGGCACGTACGAGCAGTACTTC. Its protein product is CASSLVAGTYEQYF.

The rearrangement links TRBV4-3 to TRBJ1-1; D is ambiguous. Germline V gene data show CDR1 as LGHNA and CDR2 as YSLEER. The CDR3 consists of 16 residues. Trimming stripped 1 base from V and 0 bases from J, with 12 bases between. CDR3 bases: TGCGCCAGCAGCCAAGGGTCAGCAGACATGAACACTGAAGCTTTCTTT. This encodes CASSQGSADMNTEAFF.

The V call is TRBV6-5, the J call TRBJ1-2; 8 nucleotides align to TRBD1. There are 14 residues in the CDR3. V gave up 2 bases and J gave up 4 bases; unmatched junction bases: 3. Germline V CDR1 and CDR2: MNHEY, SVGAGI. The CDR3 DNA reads TGTGCCAGCAGTTACCAGGGGGCAGGCTATGGCTACACCTTC. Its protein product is CASSYQGAGYGYTF.

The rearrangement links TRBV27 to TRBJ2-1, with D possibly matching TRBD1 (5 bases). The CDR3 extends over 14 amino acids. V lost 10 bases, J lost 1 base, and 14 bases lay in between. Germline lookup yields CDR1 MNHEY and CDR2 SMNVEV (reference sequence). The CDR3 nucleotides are TGTGCCATCTCTAGGGGTGTTTCCTACAATGAGCAGTTCTTC. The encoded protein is CAISRGVSYNEQFF.

The CDR3 coding sequence is TGTGCCAGCAGCTTTGGAATGACCGGGACAGGGGCAAGATCTAGCACAGATACGCAGTATTTT. Protein product: CASSFGMTGTGARSSTDTQYF. The chain is built from TRBV28 and TRBJ2-3; 10 bases fit TRBD1. In germline, CDR1 is MDHEN, CDR2 SYDVKM. The CDR3 is 21 residues long. V lost 6 bases to trimming and J lost 0 bases; unmatched junction nucleotides: 21.

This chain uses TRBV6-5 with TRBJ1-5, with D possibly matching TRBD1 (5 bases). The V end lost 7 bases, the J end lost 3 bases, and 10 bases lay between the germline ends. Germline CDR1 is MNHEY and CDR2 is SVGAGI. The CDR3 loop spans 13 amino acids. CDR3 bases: TGTGCCAGCACTCAGGGCTTCAATCAGCCCCAGCATTTT. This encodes CASTQGFNQPQHF.

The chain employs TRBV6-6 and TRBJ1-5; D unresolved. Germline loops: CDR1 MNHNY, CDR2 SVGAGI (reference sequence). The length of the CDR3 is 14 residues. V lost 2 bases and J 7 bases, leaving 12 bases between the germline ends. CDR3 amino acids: CASSYRAVNQPQHF. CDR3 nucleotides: TGTGCCAGCAGTTACAGGGCGGTTAACCAGCCCCAGCATTTT.

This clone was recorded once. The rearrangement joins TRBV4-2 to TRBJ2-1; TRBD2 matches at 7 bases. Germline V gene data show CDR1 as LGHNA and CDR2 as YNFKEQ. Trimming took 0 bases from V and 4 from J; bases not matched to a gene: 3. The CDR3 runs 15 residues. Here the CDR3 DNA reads TGTGCCAGCAGCCAAGATCTAGCGGAGTACAATGAGCAGTTCTTC. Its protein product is CASSQDLAEYNEQFF.

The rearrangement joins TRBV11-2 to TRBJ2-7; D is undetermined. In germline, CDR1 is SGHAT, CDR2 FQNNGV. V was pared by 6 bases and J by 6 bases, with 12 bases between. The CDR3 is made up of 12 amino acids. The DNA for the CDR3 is TGTGCCAGCAGTCAAATATCGTCCGAGCAGTACTTC. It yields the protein CASSQISSEQYF.

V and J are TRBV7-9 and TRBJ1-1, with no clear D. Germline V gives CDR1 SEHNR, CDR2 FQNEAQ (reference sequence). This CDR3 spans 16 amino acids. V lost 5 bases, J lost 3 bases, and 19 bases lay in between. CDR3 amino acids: CASSGPPQDRDTEAFF. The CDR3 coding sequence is TGTGCCAGCAGCGGGCCCCCCCAGGACCGGGACACTGAAGCTTTCTTT.

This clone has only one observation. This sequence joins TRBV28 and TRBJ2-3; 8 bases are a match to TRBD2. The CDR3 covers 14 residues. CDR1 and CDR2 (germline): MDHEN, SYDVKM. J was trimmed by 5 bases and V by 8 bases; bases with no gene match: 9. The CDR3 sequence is CASSKALAGDTQYF. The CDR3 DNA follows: TGTGCCAGCTCCAAGGCCCTAGCGGGAGATACGCAGTATTTT.

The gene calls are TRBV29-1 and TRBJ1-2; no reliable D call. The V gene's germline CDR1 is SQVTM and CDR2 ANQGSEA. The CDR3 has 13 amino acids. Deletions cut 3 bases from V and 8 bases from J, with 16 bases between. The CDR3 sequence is CSVDSVGLGGYTF. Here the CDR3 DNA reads TGCAGCGTTGATAGTGTCGGGCTTGGAGGCTACACCTTC. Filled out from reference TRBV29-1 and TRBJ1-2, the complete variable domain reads SAVISQKPSRDICQRGTSLTIQCQVDSQVTMMFWYRQQPGQSLTLIATANQGSEATYESGFVIDKFPISRPNLTFSTLTVSNMSPEDSSIYLCSVDSVGLGGYTFGSGTRLTVV.

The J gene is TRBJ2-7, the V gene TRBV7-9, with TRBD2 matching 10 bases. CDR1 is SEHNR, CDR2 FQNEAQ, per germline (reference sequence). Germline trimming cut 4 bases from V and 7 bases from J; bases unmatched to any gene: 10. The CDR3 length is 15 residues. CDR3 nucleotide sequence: TGTGCCAGCAGCTCAAGGACTAGCGGTCCCGAGGAGCAGTACTTC. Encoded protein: CASSSRTSGPEEQYF.

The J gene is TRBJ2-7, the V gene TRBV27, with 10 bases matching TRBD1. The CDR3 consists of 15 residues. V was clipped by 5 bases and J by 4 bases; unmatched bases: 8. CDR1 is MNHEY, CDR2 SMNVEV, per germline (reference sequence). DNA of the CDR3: TGTGCCAGCAGTCAAGGGACAGGGGAATGGTACGAGCAGTACTTC. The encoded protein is CASSQGTGEWYEQYF.

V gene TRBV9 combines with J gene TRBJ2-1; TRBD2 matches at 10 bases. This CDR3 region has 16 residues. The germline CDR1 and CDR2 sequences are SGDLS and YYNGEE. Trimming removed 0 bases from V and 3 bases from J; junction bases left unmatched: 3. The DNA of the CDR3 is TGTGCCAGCAGCGTAGAACTAGCGGGGATCTACAATGAGCAGTTCTTC. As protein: CASSVELAGIYNEQFF.

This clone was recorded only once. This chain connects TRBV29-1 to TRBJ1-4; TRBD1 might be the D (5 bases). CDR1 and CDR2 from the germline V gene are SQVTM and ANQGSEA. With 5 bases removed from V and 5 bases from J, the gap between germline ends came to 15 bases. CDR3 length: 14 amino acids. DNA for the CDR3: TGCAGCGTTCCGGGACTTACCACGAATGAAAAACTGTTTTTT. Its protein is CSVPGLTTNEKLFF.

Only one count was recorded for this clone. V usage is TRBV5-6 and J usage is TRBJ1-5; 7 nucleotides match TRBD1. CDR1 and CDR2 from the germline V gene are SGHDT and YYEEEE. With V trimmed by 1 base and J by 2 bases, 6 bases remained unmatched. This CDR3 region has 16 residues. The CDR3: CASSLRQGWGNQPQHF. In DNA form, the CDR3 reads TGTGCCAGCAGCTTGAGACAGGGATGGGGCAATCAGCCCCAGCATTTT.

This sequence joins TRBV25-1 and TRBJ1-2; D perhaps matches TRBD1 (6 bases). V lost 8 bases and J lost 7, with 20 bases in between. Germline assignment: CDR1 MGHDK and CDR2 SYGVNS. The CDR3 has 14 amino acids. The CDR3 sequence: CASWTGGGVSGYTF. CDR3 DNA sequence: TGTGCCAGCTGGACGGGCGGGGGCGTCTCTGGCTACACCTTC.

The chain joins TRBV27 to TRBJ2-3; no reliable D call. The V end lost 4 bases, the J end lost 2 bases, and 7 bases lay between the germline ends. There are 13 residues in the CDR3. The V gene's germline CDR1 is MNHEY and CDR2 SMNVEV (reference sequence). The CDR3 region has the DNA TGTGCCAGCAGTTCCATACTCACAGATACGCAGTATTTT. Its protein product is CASSSILTDTQYF.

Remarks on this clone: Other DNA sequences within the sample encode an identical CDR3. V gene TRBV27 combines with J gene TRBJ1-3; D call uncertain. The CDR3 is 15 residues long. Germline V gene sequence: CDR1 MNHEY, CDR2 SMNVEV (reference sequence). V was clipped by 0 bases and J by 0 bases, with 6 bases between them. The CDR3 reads CASSLSGSSGNTIYF. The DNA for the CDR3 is TGTGCCAGCAGTTTATCGGGCAGCTCTGGAAACACCATATATTTT.

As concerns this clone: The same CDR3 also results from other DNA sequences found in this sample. This CDR3 is CASSLGGEQYF. CDR3 DNA: TGCGCCAGCAGCCTGGGGGGCGAGCAGTACTTC. The chain has TRBV5-1 and TRBJ2-7, with D perhaps TRBD2 (6 bases). The germline V gene encodes CDR1 SGHRS and CDR2 YFSETQ. The CDR3 consists of 11 residues. The germline V and J ends were trimmed by 4 bases and 6 bases, with 8 bases remaining between them.

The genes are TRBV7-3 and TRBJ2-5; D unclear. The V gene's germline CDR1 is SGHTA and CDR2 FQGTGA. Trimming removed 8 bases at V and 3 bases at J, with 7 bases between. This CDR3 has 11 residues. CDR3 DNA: TGTGCCAGCGCAAAGGAAGAGACCCAGTACTTC. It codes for CASAKEETQYF.